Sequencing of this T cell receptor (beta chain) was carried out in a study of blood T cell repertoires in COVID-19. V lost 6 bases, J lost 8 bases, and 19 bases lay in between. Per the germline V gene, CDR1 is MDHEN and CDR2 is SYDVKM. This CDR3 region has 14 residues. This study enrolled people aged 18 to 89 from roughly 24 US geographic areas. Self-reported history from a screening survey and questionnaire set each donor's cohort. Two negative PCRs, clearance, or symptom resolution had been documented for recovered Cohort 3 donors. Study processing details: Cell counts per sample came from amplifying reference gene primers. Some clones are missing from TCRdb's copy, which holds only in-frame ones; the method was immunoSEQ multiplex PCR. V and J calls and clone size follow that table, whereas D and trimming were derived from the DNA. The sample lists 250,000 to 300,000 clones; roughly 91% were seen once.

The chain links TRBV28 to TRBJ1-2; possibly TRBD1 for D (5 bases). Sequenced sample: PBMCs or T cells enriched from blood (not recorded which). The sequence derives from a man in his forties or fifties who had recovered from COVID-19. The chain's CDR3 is CASRQNQGVGGYTF. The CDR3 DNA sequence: TGTGCCAGCAGACAAAACCAGGGCGTTGGGGGCTACACCTTC.